What follows describes a single TCR beta chain. Antigen specificity is unknown. The germline V gene encodes CDR1 LNHDA and CDR2 SQIVND (reference sequence). The V and J ends lost 3 bases and 7 bases respectively, with 16 bases between them. This CDR3 has 14 residues. These data come from a study of PD-1 blockade in classical Hodgkin lymphoma. Study-level points and caveats: The baseline diversity of complete responders showed similarity to that of newly diagnosed patients. Newly diagnosed patients reportedly had lower baseline TCR diversity than healthy donors. The authors have not defined what causes the repertoire differences, possibly disease activity or prior therapy.

Each and every patient relapsed after autologous stem cell transplantation, and patients got differing brentuximab vedotin exposure. Magnetic negative selection of thawed PBMCs yielded the CD8+ T cells. Data came from immunoSEQ multiplex PCR; TCRdb stores just in-frame clones and leaves some out. The sample records 6,500 to 10,000 clones, around 84% being singletons. The sequenced sample was CD8+ T cells from blood, obtained at baseline. This TCR was sampled from a human donor with classical Hodgkin lymphoma. The chain couples TRBV19 to TRBJ2-7; perhaps TRBD1 as D (5 bases). CDR3 sequence (DNA): TGTGCCAGTAGTATGATCCAGGGTCCGTGGGAGCAGTACTTC. Protein: CASSMIQGPWEQYF.